This T cell receptor beta chain was captured in a study of blood T cells in healthy people across ages. Overall study results and limits: Shifts in expanded clonotypes may have been confounded by donor CMV status, which was unknown.

Primers used in a second PCR of about 6 to 11 cycles were a sample-barcoded 5' primer and a J-beta primer mix. TCRdb itself ran the 5' RACE reads through MiXCR, one entry per CDR3 protein. Here the sample spans hundreds of thousands of distinct CDR3 sequences, around 50% being singletons. Germline V CDR1 and CDR2: SGHAT, FQNNGV. Losses at the gene ends were 7 bases for V and 10 bases for J; bases not matched to a gene: 14. The CDR3 extends over 16 amino acids. A word on this clonotype: Antigen unknown.

The receptor was isolated from a man older than 75 in good health. The sample was blood. This chain links TRBV11-2 with TRBJ2-1; 12 bases match TRBD2. In DNA form, the CDR3 reads TGTGCCAGCAATAGGGCTAGCGGGAGGGTAGGAGAGGAGCAGTTCTTC. Its protein is CASNRASGRVGEEQFF.